The 16 T cell receptor beta chains presented below share a single source sample, sequenced in a study of beta chain features in type 1 diabetes (dated by TCRdb to the late 2010s). Preparation of the library involved the immunoSEQ multiplex PCR assay. The entire isolated RNA was reverse transcribed using the High Capacity cDNA Reverse Transcription Kit, and thus expressed TCRB transcripts were sequenced. Entries here come from immuneACCESS through TCRdb and include only in-frame sequences with V and J called. Some clones fail to appear in such tables; in the studies checked, an unresolved V gene covers under half of the shortfall, and the cause of the remainder is unknown. Recorded for this sample are approximately 250,000 clones; roughly 13% of them occurred a single time. Together, the top ten hold around 0.03% of the sample. The specimen sequenced was naive CD4+ T cells from blood. The sample's cell subset or site label, decoded: true naive CD4+ T cells. Every receptor here comes from a woman aged 40 to 50 in good health.

The chain employs TRBV7-9 and TRBJ1-5; no firm D call. The ends were cut back, 1 base at V and 4 bases at J, with 11 bases in the middle. Germline CDR1 and CDR2: SEHNR and FQNEAQ (reference sequence). This CDR3 comprises 15 residues. The CDR3 DNA reads as TGTGCCAGCAGCTTAGAATCTGGCCATAATCAGCCCCAGCATTTT. This translates into CASSLESGHNQPQHF. Variable domain in full (rest from reference TRBV7-9 and TRBJ1-5): DTGVSQNPRHKITKRGQNVTFRCDPISEHNRLYWYRQTLGQGPEFLTYFQNEAQLEKSRLLSDRFSAERPKGSFSTLEIQRTEQGDSAMYLCASSLESGHNQPQHFGDGTRLSIL.

This clone was seen a few times. The chain combines TRBV27 with TRBJ2-7, with D perhaps TRBD1 (5 bases). The CDR3 extends over 14 amino acids. The germline V gene has CDR1 MNHEY and CDR2 SMNVEV (reference sequence). The germline V and J ends were trimmed by 3 bases and 5 bases, with 14 bases remaining between them. The DNA for the CDR3 is TGTGCCAGCAGTTTCTCCGGAGACAGAAACGAGCAGTACTTC. Its protein is CASSFSGDRNEQYF.

This clone came up a few times. CDR3 coding DNA: TGTGCCAGCAGCTTACAGGACAGGGGAGGAGAAAAACTGTTTTTT. Amino acid sequence: CASSLQDRGGEKLFF. The V and J genes are TRBV7-2 and TRBJ1-4, with TRBD1 matching over 9 bases. Germline lookup yields CDR1 SGHTA and CDR2 FQGNSA. The CDR3 runs 15 residues. V was clipped by 2 bases and J by 8 bases; unmatched bases: 6.

The V call is TRBV6-5, the J call TRBJ2-1, with D possibly matching TRBD1 (6 bases). Trimming removed 1 base from V and 10 bases from J, with 8 bases in between. CDR3 length equals 12 residues. CDR1 MNHEY and CDR2 SVGAGI come from the germline V gene. CDR3 region: CASSYLQGEQFF. CDR3 bases: TGTGCCAGCAGTTACTTACAGGGCGAGCAGTTCTTC.

CDR3: CASSFDGGGTDTQYF. The CDR3 region has the DNA TGCGCCAGCAGCTTTGACGGGGGGGGCACAGATACGCAGTATTTT. This chain connects TRBV5-1 to TRBJ2-3, with 8 bases aligning to TRBD2. V shed 2 bases and J 1 base; nucleotides not matched to a gene: 3. Germline CDR1 and CDR2: SGHRS and YFSETQ. This CDR3 has 15 amino acids.

This clone was seen only a few times. J is TRBJ2-3 and V is TRBV12-5; 9 nucleotides align to TRBD1. This CDR3 spans 15 amino acids. V was pared by 5 bases and J by 0 bases, with 3 bases of the junction left unmatched. The germline V gene encodes CDR1 LGHNT and CDR2 FRNRAP. The CDR3 sequence is CASGDRGASTDTQYF. In DNA form, the CDR3 reads TGTGCTAGTGGTGACAGGGGGGCCAGCACAGATACGCAGTATTTT. Variable domain in full (rest from reference TRBV12-5 and TRBJ2-3): DARVTQTPRHKVTEMGQEVTMRCQPILGHNTVFWYRQTMMQGLELLAYFRNRAPLDDSGMPKDRFSAEMPDATLATLKIQPSEPRDSAVYFCASGDRGASTDTQYFGPGTRLTVL.

This clone was seen only a few times. The chain is built from TRBV9 and TRBJ1-1; 7 nucleotides line up with TRBD1. V trimming: 3 bases; J trimming: 2 bases; junction bases outside the gene matches: 7. Germline V lookup: CDR1 SGDLS, CDR2 YYNGEE. CDR3 length: 15 residues. CDR3 sequence reads: CASSASRQGNTEAFF. CDR3 bases: TGTGCCAGCAGCGCATCCCGACAGGGAAACACTGAAGCTTTCTTT.

The rearrangement links TRBV7-2 to TRBJ2-2; D is uncertain. The CDR3 is 15 amino acids. With 7 bases removed from V and 7 bases from J, the gap between germline ends came to 19 bases. From germline, CDR1 is SGHTA and CDR2 FQGNSA. The CDR3 here is CASNYAHRRSGELFF. CDR3 in DNA: TGTGCCAGCAATTATGCTCATCGAAGGAGCGGGGAGCTGTTTTTT.

This clone was recorded a few times. This sequence joins TRBV18 and TRBJ2-1; possible D gene TRBD2, 6 bases. Trimming removed 0 bases at V and 7 bases at J, with 13 bases between. The CDR3 consists of 15 residues. Germline CDR1 is KGHSH and CDR2 is LQKENI. CDR3 protein: CASSPPTSGYNEQFF. CDR3 DNA sequence: TGTGCCAGCTCACCACCGACCAGCGGGTATAATGAGCAGTTCTTC.

The chain joins TRBV2 to TRBJ1-5; D remains ambiguous. The CDR3 length is 15 residues. Germline V lookup: CDR1 SNHLY, CDR2 FYNNEI. Trimming removed 2 bases from V and 1 base from J, with 9 bases in between. In DNA form, the CDR3 reads TGTGCCAGCAGTGAAATATCCGGGAGCAATCAGCCCCAGCATTTT. This gives the protein CASSEISGSNQPQHF.

There are a few counts of this clone. V is TRBV12-5 and J is TRBJ2-7; 7 bases fit TRBD1. V lost 7 bases, J lost 3 bases, and 6 bases stayed unmatched. Germline loops: CDR1 LGHNT, CDR2 FRNRAP. This CDR3 is built from 13 residues. The CDR3 loop reads CASDQGQNYEQYF. The CDR3 DNA sequence: TGTGCTAGTGACCAGGGACAGAACTACGAGCAGTACTTC.

V is TRBV29-1 and J is TRBJ2-1; no reliable D call. Germline V CDR1 and CDR2: SQVTM, ANQGSEA. Between the trimmed V and J ends, which lost 7 bases and 3 bases, there was a span of 4 bases. CDR3 length equals 10 residues. CDR3 in amino acids: CSGHYNEQFF. DNA of the CDR3: TGCAGCGGTCACTACAATGAGCAGTTCTTC.

This clone was seen a handful of times. The chain links TRBV29-1 to TRBJ2-7, with D possibly matching TRBD2 (5 bases). CDR3 length: 12 residues. V dropped 7 bases and J dropped 5 bases, with 15 bases sitting between them. Germline loops: CDR1 SQVTM, CDR2 ANQGSEA. The CDR3 nucleotides are TGCAGCGCTACCGGGGTTAACCACGAGCAGTACTTC. It specifies CSATGVNHEQYF.

The chain is built from TRBV4-1 and TRBJ2-2; 7 nucleotides align to TRBD1. This CDR3 has 18 residues. Germline assignment: CDR1 MGHRA and CDR2 YSYEKL. V was clipped by 2 bases and J by 2 bases; unmatched bases: 11. CDR3 DNA sequence: TGCGCCAGCAGCCAATTGGTTCCGAAGGGGGCAAACACCGGGGAGCTGTTTTTT. This codes for CASSQLVPKGANTGELFF.

J is TRBJ1-2 and V is TRBV6-5; no clear D gene. The CDR3 is made up of 14 amino acids. Germline V gene lookup returns CDR1 MNHEY and CDR2 SVGAGI. V lost 5 bases and J lost 4, with 14 bases in between. The CDR3 here is CASSPVRHTYGYTF. The CDR3 DNA reads TGTGCCAGCAGTCCCGTTAGACACACCTATGGCTACACCTTC.

Only a few counts were recorded for this clone. The V call is TRBV18, the J call TRBJ1-4; TRBD1 is a possible D gene (5 bases). Germline V gene data show CDR1 as KGHSH and CDR2 as LQKENI. This CDR3 contains 16 residues. The germline V and J ends were trimmed by 0 bases and 2 bases, with 10 bases remaining between them. The CDR3 reads CASSPPVGATNEKLFF. CDR3 nucleotide sequence: TGTGCCAGCTCACCACCGGTAGGGGCGACTAATGAAAAACTGTTTTTT.